Following are 14 T cell receptor beta chains from one sample sequenced in a study of OX40 agonist ivuxolimab in advanced cancers. The protocol was immunoSEQ multiplex PCR, while the TCRdb copy is restricted to in-frame clones and leaves out a portion. The sample holds 20,000 to 25,000 clones, around 86% seen once. Sequenced here: CD4+ or CD8+ T cells sorted from blood, sampled in a trial of the OX40 agonist ivuxolimab. These receptors all stem from an adult with an advanced solid tumor such as melanoma, head and neck, liver or kidney cancer.

The J gene is TRBJ1-3, the V gene TRBV27; no firm D call. Germline CDR1 and CDR2: MNHEY and SMNVEV (reference sequence). This CDR3 contains 14 residues. Trimming pared 7 bases from V and 0 bases from J, leaving 10 bases between. CDR3 loop: CASTLGNSGNTIYF. In DNA form, the CDR3 reads TGTGCCAGCACTTTGGGCAACTCTGGAAACACCATATATTTT.

This clone occurred once. The V and J genes are TRBV19 and TRBJ2-5, with 9 bases that match TRBD1. The germline V gene encodes CDR1 LNHDA and CDR2 SQIVND (reference sequence). The CDR3 has 14 residues. Germline trimming cut 5 bases from V and 4 bases from J; bases unmatched to any gene: 5. CDR3 loop: CASSLGQGLETQYF. DNA for the CDR3: TGTGCCAGTAGTCTGGGACAGGGTCTAGAGACCCAGTACTTC.

In its sample, this clone was seen once. V usage is TRBV7-9 and J usage is TRBJ2-7, with TRBD1 matching over 12 bases. V lost 4 bases, J lost 2 bases, and 12 bases stayed unmatched. Germline CDR1 is SEHNR and CDR2 is FQNEAQ (reference sequence). The CDR3 length is 18 residues. This CDR3 reads CASSSGTGGQGRTYEQYF. The DNA of the CDR3 is TGTGCCAGCAGCTCCGGGACAGGGGGCCAGGGGCGAACCTACGAGCAGTACTTC.

V is TRBV9 and J is TRBJ2-2; unclear D gene. Germline V gene sequence: CDR1 SGDLS, CDR2 YYNGEE. The CDR3 sequence is 14 residues long. Trimming pared 2 bases from V and 8 bases from J, leaving 13 bases between. The CDR3 reads CASSVLVGTGELFF. CDR3 sequence (DNA): TGTGCCAGCAGCGTTTTAGTTGGAACGGGGGAGCTGTTTTTT.

This clone was recorded once. This chain uses TRBV27 with TRBJ2-7; D is perhaps TRBD1 (7 bases). Trimming stripped 3 bases from V and 5 bases from J, with 17 bases between. Per the germline V gene, CDR1 is MNHEY and CDR2 is SMNVEV (reference sequence). The CDR3 consists of 15 residues. CDR3 DNA sequence: TGTGCCAGCAGTTTGGGGGCGGGACAGAAGGACGAGCAGTACTTC. It specifies CASSLGAGQKDEQYF.

The chain is built from TRBV27 and TRBJ2-5; the match to TRBD2 covers 8 bases. The V gene's germline CDR1 is MNHEY and CDR2 SMNVEV (reference sequence). V lost 7 bases, J lost 5 bases, and 9 bases stayed unmatched. The length of the CDR3 is 14 residues. CDR3: CASTPLRGGETQYF. As DNA, the CDR3 is TGTGCCAGCACACCCCTCCGGGGGGGGGAGACCCAGTACTTC.

V and J are TRBV11-2 and TRBJ1-2, with TRBD1 matching over 7 bases. With 4 bases clipped from V and 0 bases from J, the junction kept 8 bases outside the gene matches. From germline, CDR1 is SGHAT and CDR2 FQNNGV. This CDR3 is 16 amino acids long. This CDR3 reads CASSYTTGIANYGYTF. CDR3 coding DNA: TGTGCCAGCAGCTACACGACAGGGATAGCTAACTATGGCTACACCTTC.

The gene calls are TRBV30 and TRBJ2-1; D is possibly TRBD1 (5 bases). V lost 2 bases, J lost 10 bases, and 18 bases lay in between. CDR3 length: 14 amino acids. Germline CDR1 reads GTSNPN; CDR2 reads SVGIG (reference sequence). The CDR3 bases are TGTGCCTGGAGTACGGGCAGGGAAAGTGGGGAGCAGTTCTTC. It translates to CAWSTGRESGEQFF.

The chain combines TRBV27 with TRBJ2-3; no firm D call. The V gene lost 6 bases and the J gene lost 4 bases, with 17 bases spanning the gap. The germline gives CDR1 MNHEY, CDR2 SMNVEV (reference sequence). The CDR3 contains 15 residues. CDR3 region: CASSRPFQKADTQYF. In DNA, the CDR3 is TGTGCCAGCAGCCGTCCATTCCAGAAGGCAGATACGCAGTATTTT.

As to this clone: A junction boundary mismatches the germline segment, possibly from a read error. The chain employs TRBV7-7 and TRBJ2-5; weak D call: TRBD2 (5 bases). The germline gives CDR1 SSHAT, CDR2 FNYEAQ (reference sequence). The CDR3 sequence is 12 residues long. The CDR3 sequence: CASSKPGETQYF. CDR3 bases: TGTGCTAGCAGTAAACCGGGGGAGACCCAGTACTTC.

To note about this clone: Mismatch with germline at one junction end may stem from a read error. The gene calls are TRBV7-7 and TRBJ2-3; 10 bases are a match to TRBD2. CDR1 is SSHAT, CDR2 FNYEAQ, per germline (reference sequence). The CDR3 is 17 residues long. The chain's CDR3 is CASSLAGGQSSTDTQYF. CDR3 nucleotide sequence: TGTGCTAGCAGCTTAGCGGGGGGACAGTCTAGCACAGATACGCAGTATTTT.

In its sample, this clone was seen once. The chain is built from TRBV14 and TRBJ1-1; D is perhaps TRBD1 (5 bases). Germline assignment: CDR1 SGHDN and CDR2 FVKESK. The V end was cut by 4 bases, the J end by 4 bases, with 10 bases between. This CDR3 comprises 13 residues. The DNA of the CDR3 is TGTGCCAGCAGCCTCTGGGACGGCACTGAAGCTTTCTTT. This translates into CASSLWDGTEAFF.

The rearrangement links TRBV9 to TRBJ2-3; tentative D call: TRBD1 (5 bases). V was trimmed by 0 bases and J by 1 base, leaving 6 bases between them. The CDR3 loop spans 14 amino acids. Germline lookup yields CDR1 SGDLS and CDR2 YYNGEE. CDR3 nucleotides: TGTGCCAGCAGCGTAGAAGGGGGCACAGATACGCAGTATTTT. It translates to CASSVEGGTDTQYF.

The rearrangement uses TRBV28 and TRBJ1-3; no firm D call. CDR1 MDHEN and CDR2 SYDVKM come from the germline V gene. The V end was cut by 6 bases, the J end by 0 bases, with 15 bases between. The CDR3 is 16 residues long. The CDR3 DNA sequence: TGTGCCAGCAGCGCGTACCTGACCCCCTCTGGAAACACCATATATTTT. This gives the protein CASSAYLTPSGNTIYF.